The TCR beta chain under discussion was sequenced for a study of shared clonotypes between healthy human individuals. The J segment lost 5 bases and the V segment lost 1 base, leaving 7 bases of the junction unmatched. The CDR3 has 15 residues. Germline loops: CDR1 SGHRS, CDR2 YFSETQ. The method was immunoSEQ multiplex PCR; TCRdb's version includes in-frame clones alone and lacks a portion of them. The table lists about 1.5 million clones, approximately 98% of them singletons, with about 0.42% in the top ten. The chain is built from TRBV5-1 and TRBJ2-5; TRBD2 aligns across 8 bases. This TCR derives from a man aged 30 to 45 in good health. The specimen was naive CD4+ T cells sorted from blood. Subset described: CD45RA+ positively selected. The CDR3 region has the DNA TGCGCCAGCAGCTTGACTAGCGGTTTGAGGGAGACCCAGTACTTC. As protein: CASSLTSGLRETQYF. Using reference TRBV5-1 and TRBJ2-5 for the parts outside the CDR3, the full variable domain is KAGVTQTPRYLIKTRGQQVTLSCSPISGHRSVSWYQQTPGQGLQFLFEYFSETQRNKGNFPGRFSGRQFSNSRSEMNVSTLELGDSALYLCASSLTSGLRETQYFGPGTRLLVL.